This T cell receptor (beta chain) was retrieved from a study of beta chain features in type 1 diabetes. Study details: Across every sample, almost 110,000,000 sorted cells were examined in total. Study findings and constraints: Type 1 diabetes patients had moderately but significantly shorter TCRB CDR3s in all four CD4+ subsets. It was possible that PCR favored shorter templates, equally so in patients and controls.

The CDR3 covers 15 residues. V shed 1 base, J shed 2 bases, and the junction held 0 bases outside the gene matches. CDR1 SGHAT and CDR2 FQNNGV come from the germline V gene. Sorting of CD4+ naive, central memory, regulatory and stem cell-like memory cells was performed via CD45RO/CCR7/CD25/CD127/CD95/CD27. Expressed TCRB transcripts were sequenced because the isolated RNA had all been reverse transcribed beforehand. TCRdb's copy holds only in-frame clones and misses some; the assay was immunoSEQ multiplex PCR. Among roughly 150,000 clones listed, 9% to 10% were seen once. Comment on this clone: Its antigen is unidentified.

The chain joins TRBV11-2 to TRBJ1-5, with 9 bases matching TRBD1. The sequence derives from a woman aged 25 to 45 with type 1 diabetes. Specimen: central memory CD4+ T cells from blood. Here the CDR3 DNA reads TGTGCCAGCAGCTTAGGGACAGGGGGCAATCAGCCCCAGCATTTT. Translated, it gives CASSLGTGGNQPQHF.